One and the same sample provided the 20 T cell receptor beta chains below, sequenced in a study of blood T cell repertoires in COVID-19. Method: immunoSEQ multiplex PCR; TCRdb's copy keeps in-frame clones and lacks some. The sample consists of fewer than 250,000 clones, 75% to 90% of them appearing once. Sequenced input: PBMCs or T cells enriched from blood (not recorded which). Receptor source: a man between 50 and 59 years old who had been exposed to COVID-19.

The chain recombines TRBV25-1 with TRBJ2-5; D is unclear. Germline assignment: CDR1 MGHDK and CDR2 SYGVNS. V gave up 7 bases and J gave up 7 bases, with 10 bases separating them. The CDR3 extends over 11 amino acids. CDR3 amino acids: CASTIRGTQYF. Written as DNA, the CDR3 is TGTGCCAGCACGATTAGAGGGACCCAGTACTTC.

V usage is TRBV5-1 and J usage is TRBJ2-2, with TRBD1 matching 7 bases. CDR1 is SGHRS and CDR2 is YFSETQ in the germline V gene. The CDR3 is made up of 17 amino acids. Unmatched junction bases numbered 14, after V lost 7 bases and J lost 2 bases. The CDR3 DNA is TGCGCCAGCTCAACAGGGGCCCGGACAGCTAACACCGGGGAGCTGTTTTTT. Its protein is CASSTGARTANTGELFF.

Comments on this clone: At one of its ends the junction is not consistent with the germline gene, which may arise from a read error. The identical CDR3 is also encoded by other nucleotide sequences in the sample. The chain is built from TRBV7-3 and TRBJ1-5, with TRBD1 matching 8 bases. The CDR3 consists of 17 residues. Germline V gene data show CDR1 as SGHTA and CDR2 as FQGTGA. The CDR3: CASSKRTGLYSNQPQHF. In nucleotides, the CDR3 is TGTGCCAGCAGCAAACGGACAGGGCTCTATAGCAATCAGCCTCAGCATTTT. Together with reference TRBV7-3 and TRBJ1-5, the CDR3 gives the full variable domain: GAGVSQTPSNKVTEKGKYVELRCDPISGHTALYWYRQSLGQGPEFLIYFQGTGAADDSGLPNDRFFAVRPEGSVSTLKIQRTERGDSAVYLCASSKRTGLYSNQPQHFGDGTRLSIL.

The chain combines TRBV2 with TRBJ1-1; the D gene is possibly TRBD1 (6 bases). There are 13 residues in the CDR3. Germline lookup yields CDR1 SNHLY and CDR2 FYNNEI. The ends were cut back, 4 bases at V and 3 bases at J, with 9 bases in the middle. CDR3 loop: CASSAGGYTEAFF. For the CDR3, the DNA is TGTGCCAGCAGTGCGGGGGGCTACACTGAAGCTTTCTTT.

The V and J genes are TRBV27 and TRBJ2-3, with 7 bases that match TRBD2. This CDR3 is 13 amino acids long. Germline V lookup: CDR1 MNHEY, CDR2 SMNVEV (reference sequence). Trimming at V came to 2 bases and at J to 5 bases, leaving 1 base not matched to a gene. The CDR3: CASSLGLVDTQYF. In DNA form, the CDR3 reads TGTGCCAGCAGTTTAGGACTAGTAGATACGCAGTATTTT.

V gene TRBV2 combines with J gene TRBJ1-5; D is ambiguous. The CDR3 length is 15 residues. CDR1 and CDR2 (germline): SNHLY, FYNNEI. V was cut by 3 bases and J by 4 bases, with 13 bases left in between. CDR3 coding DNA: TGTGCCAGCAGTGATAGGTACAGTGGGAATCAGCCCCAGCATTTT. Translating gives CASSDRYSGNQPQHF.

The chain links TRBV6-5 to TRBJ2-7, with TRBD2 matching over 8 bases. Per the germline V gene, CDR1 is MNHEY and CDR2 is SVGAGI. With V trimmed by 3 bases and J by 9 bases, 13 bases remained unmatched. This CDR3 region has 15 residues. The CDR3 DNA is TGTGCCAGCAGTTATACCGGGACTAGTCAGTCGGTGCAGTACGTC. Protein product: CASSYTGTSQSVQYV.

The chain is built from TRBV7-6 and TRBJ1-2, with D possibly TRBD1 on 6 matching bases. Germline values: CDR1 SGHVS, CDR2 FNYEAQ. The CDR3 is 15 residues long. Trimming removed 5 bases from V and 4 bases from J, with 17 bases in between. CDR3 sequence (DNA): TGTGCCAGCAGCCCAGGGACACCCGATCGCTATGGCTACACCTTC. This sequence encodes CASSPGTPDRYGYTF.

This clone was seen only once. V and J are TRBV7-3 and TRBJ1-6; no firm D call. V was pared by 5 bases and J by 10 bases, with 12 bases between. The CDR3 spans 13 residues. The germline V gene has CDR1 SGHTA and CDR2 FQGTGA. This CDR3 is CASSPQNTSPLHF. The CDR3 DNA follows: TGTGCCAGCAGCCCCCAAAACACCTCACCCCTCCACTTT.

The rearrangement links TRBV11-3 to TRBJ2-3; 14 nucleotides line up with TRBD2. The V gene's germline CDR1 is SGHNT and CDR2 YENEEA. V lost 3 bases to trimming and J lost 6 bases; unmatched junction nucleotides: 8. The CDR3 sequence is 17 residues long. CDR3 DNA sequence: TGTGCCAGCAGCTTGGTGACTAGCGGGAGGGCCGGGGATACGCAGTATTTT. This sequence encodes CASSLVTSGRAGDTQYF.

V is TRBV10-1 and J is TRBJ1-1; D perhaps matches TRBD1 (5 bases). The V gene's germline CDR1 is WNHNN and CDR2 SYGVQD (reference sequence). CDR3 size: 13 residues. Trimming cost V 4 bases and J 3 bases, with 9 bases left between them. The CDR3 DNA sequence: TGCGCCAGCAGTGTAAGCAGGGACACTGAAGCTTTCTTT. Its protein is CASSVSRDTEAFF.

The DNA for the CDR3 is TGTGCCAGCAGTGTTCAAGGACAGGGTACTTCACCCCTCCACTTT. Amino acid sequence: CASSVQGQGTSPLHF. V and J are TRBV6-4 and TRBJ1-6, with TRBD1 matching over 8 bases. Per germline, CDR1 MRHNA and CDR2 SNTAGT. V shed 4 bases and J 9 bases; nucleotides not matched to a gene: 8. There are 15 residues in the CDR3.

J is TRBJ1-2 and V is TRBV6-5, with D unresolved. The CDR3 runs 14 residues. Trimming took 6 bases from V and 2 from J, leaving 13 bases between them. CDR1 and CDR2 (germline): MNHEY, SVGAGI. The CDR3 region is CASRIGGTNYGYTF. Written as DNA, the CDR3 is TGTGCCAGCAGGATAGGAGGCACCAACTATGGCTACACCTTC.

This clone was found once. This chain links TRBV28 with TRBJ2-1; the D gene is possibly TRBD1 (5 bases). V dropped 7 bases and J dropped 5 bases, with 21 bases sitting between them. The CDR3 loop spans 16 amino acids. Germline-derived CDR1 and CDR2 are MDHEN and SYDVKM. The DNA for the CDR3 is TGTGCCAGCAAATTCTGGGGCATGTCGGCTAACAATGAGCAGTTCTTC. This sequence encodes CASKFWGMSANNEQFF.

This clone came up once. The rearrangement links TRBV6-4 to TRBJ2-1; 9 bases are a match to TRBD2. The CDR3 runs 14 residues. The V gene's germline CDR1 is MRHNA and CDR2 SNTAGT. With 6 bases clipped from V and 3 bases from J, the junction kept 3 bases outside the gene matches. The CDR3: CASSRAGGYNEQFF. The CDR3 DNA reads TGTGCCAGCAGCCGAGCGGGAGGCTACAATGAGCAGTTCTTC.

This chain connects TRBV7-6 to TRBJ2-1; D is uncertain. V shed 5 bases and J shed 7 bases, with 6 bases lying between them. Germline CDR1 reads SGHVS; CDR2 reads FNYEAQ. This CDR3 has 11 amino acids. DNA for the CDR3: TGTGCCAGCAGCCCCCAGAATGAGCAGTTCTTC. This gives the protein CASSPQNEQFF.

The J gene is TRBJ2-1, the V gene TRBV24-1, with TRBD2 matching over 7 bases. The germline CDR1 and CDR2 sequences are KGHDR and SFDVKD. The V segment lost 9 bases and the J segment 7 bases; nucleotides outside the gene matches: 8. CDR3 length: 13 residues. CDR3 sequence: CATGGVRRNEQFF. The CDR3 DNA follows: TGTGCCACCGGGGGGGTACGTAGAAATGAGCAGTTCTTC.

CDR3 amino acids: CAIRKTGGHYGYTF. The CDR3 region has the DNA TGTGCCATCCGAAAGACAGGGGGGCACTATGGCTACACCTTC. The rearrangement uses TRBV19 and TRBJ1-2; 9 nucleotides align to TRBD1. V dropped 10 bases and J dropped 3; count of bases not matched to a gene: 9. This CDR3 region has 14 residues. Germline CDR1 LNHDA, CDR2 SQIVND (reference sequence).

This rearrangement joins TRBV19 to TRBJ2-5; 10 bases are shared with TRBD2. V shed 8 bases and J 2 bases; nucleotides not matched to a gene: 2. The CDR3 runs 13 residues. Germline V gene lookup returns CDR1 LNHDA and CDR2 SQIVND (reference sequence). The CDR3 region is CASGTSVQETQYF. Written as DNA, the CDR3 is TGTGCCAGTGGGACTAGCGTTCAAGAGACCCAGTACTTC.

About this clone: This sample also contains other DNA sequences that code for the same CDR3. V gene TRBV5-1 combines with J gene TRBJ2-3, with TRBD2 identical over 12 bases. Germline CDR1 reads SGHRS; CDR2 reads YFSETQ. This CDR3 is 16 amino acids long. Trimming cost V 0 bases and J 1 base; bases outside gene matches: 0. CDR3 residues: CASSLGLAGGTDTQYF. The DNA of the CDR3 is TGCGCCAGCAGCTTGGGACTAGCGGGAGGCACAGATACGCAGTATTTT.